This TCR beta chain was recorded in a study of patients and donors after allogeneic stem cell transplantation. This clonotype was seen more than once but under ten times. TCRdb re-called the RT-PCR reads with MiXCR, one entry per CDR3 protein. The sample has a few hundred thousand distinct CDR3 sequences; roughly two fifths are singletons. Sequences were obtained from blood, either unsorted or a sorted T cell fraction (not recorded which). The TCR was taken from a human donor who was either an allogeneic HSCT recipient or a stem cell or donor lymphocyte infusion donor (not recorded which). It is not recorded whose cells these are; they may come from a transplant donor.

The CDR3 reads CASSLSHSPLHF. The CDR3 DNA is TGTGCCAGCAGCTTAAGCCATTCACCCCTCCACTTT. The chain combines TRBV7-9 with TRBJ1-6, with D hard to call. The CDR3 is 12 residues long. Trimming took 2 bases from V and 8 from J, leaving 4 bases between them. The germline gives CDR1 SEHNR, CDR2 FQNEAQ (reference sequence).